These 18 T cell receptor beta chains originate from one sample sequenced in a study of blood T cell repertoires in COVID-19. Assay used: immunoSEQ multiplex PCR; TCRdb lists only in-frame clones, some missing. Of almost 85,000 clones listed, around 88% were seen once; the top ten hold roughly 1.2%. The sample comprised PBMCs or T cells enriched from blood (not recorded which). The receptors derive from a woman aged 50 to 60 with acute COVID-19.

In nucleotides, the CDR3 is TGCAGCGTCCGACAGGGCAATCAGCCCCAGCATTTT. Its translation is CSVRQGNQPQHF. V gene TRBV29-1 combines with J gene TRBJ1-5; perhaps TRBD1 as D (6 bases). This CDR3 is built from 12 residues. The V end lost 6 bases, the J end lost 2 bases, and 8 bases lay between the germline ends. Germline assignment: CDR1 SQVTM and CDR2 ANQGSEA.

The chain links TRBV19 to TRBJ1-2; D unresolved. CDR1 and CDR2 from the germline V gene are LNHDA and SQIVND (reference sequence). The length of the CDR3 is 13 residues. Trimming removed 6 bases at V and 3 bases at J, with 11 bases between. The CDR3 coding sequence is TGTGCCAGTAGCAGAGGGCCCTACTATGGCTACACCTTC. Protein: CASSRGPYYGYTF.

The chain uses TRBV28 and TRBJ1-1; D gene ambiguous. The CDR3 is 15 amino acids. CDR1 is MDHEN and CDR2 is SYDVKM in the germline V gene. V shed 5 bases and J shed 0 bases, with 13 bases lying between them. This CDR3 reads CASSPPGNLNTEAFF. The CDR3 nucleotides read TGTGCCAGCAGTCCCCCCGGGAACCTGAACACTGAAGCTTTCTTT.

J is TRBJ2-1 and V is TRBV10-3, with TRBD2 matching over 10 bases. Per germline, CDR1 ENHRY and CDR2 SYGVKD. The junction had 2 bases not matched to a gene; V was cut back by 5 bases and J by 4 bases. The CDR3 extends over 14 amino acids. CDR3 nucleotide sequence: TGTGCCATCAGTAGCGGGAGGGCGTACAATGAGCAGTTCTTC. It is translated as CAISSGRAYNEQFF.

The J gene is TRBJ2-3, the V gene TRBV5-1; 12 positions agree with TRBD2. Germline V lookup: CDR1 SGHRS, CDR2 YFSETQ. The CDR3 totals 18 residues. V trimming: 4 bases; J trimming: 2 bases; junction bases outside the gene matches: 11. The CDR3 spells CASSRRLAGDRYTDTQYF. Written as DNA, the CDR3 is TGCGCCAGCAGCCGAAGACTAGCGGGAGATCGGTACACAGATACGCAGTATTTT.

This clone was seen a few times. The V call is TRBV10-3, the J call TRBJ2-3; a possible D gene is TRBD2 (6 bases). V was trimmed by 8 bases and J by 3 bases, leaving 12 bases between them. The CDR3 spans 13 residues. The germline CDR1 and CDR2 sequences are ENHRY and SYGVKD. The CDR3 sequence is CAIEGGETDTQYF. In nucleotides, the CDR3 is TGTGCCATCGAGGGCGGGGAGACAGATACGCAGTATTTT.

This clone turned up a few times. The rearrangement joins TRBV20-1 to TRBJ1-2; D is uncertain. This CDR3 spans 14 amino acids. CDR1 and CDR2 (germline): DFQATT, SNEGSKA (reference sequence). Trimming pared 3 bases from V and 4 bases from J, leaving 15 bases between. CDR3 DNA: TGCAGTGCTAGTCACAGCCCTATAGGCTATGGCTACACCTTC. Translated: CSASHSPIGYGYTF.

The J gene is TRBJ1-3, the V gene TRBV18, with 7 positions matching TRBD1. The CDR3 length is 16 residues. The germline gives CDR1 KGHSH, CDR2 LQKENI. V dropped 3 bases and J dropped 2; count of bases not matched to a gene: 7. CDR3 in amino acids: CASSPPGGKAGNTIYF. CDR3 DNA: TGTGCCAGCTCACCTCCAGGGGGAAAAGCTGGAAACACCATATATTTT.

The CDR3, as DNA: TGTGCCACCAGTGACACCGGGACAGACCAGAATGGCTACACCTTC. Its translation is CATSDTGTDQNGYTF. The chain employs TRBV24-1 and TRBJ1-2; 7 bases line up with TRBD1. The germline gives CDR1 KGHDR, CDR2 SFDVKD. V gave up 4 bases and J gave up 6 bases; unmatched junction bases: 10. The CDR3 has 15 amino acids.

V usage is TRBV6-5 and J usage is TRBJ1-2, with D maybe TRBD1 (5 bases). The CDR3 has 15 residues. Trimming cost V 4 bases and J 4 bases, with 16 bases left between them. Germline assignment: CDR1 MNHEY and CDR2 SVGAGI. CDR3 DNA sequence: TGTGCCAGCAGTTCCGATCTCCGGGGGTTCTATGGCTACACCTTC. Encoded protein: CASSSDLRGFYGYTF.

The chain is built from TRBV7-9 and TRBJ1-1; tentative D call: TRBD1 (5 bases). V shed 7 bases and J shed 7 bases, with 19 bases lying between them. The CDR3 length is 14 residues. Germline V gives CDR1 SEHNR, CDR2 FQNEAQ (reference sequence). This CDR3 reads CASMGGRGGVEAFF. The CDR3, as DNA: TGTGCCAGCATGGGCGGCCGGGGGGGAGTTGAAGCTTTCTTT.

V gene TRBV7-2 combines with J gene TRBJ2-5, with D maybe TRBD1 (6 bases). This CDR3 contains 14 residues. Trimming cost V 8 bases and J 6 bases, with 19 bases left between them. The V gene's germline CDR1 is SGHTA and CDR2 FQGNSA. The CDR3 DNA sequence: TGTGCCAGCGGACGATCCAGGACAGAAAAGACCCAGTACTTC. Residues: CASGRSRTEKTQYF. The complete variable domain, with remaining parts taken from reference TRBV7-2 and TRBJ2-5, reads GAGVSQSPSNKVTEKGKDVELRCDPISGHTALYWYRQSLGQGLEFLIYFQGNSAPDKSGLPSDRFSAERTGGSVSTLTIQRTQQEDSAVYLCASGRSRTEKTQYFGPGTRLLVL.

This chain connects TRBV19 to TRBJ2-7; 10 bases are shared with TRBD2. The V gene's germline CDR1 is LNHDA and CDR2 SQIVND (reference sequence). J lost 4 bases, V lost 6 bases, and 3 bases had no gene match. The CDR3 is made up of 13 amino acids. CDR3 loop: CASRLAGDYEQYF. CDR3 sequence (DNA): TGTGCCAGTAGGCTAGCGGGAGATTACGAGCAGTACTTC.

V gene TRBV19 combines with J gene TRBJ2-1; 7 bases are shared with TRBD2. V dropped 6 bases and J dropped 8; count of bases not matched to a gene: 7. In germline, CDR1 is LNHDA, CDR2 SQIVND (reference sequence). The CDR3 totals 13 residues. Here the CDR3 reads CASRRTRGDEQFF. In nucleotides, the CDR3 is TGTGCCAGTAGGAGGACTAGAGGGGATGAGCAGTTCTTC.

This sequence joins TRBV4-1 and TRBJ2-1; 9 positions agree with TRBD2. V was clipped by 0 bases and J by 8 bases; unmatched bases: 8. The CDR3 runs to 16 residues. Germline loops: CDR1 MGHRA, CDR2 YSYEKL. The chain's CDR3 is CASSQETSGPPHEQFF. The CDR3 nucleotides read TGCGCCAGCAGCCAAGAAACTAGCGGGCCCCCCCATGAGCAGTTCTTC.

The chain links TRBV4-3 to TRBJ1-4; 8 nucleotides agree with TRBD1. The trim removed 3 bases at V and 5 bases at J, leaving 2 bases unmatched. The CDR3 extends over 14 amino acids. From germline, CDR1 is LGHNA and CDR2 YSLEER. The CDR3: CASSHGQGNEKLFF. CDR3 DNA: TGCGCCAGCAGCCATGGACAGGGAAATGAAAAACTGTTTTTT.

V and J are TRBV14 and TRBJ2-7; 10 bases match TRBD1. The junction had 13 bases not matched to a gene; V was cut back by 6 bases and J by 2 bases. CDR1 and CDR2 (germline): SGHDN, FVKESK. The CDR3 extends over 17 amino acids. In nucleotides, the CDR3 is TGTGCCAGCAGAAAGGGGACAGGGGAGGGACTCCCCTACGAGCAGTACTTC. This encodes CASRKGTGEGLPYEQYF.

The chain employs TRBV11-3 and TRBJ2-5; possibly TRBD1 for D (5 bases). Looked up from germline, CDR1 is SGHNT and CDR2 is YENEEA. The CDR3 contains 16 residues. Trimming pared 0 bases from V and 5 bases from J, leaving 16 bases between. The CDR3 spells CASSLDHQGASETQYF. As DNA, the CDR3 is TGTGCCAGCAGCTTAGATCATCAAGGGGCCAGCGAGACCCAGTACTTC.